The 16 T cell receptor beta chains below all came from one sample that was sequenced in a study of cytomegalovirus exposure and HLA in healthy donors. Assay: immunoSEQ multiplex PCR; the TCRdb copy retains only in-frame clones and omits some. The sample lists 250,000 to 400,000 clones, 88% occurring once. Sequencing was performed on PBMCs. These TCRs come from a young man in good health and CMV-seronegative.

This clone was seen more than once but under ten times. The chain couples TRBV19 to TRBJ2-6; no firm D call. There are 16 residues in the CDR3. Trimming shortened V by 3 bases and J by 0 bases, and 9 bases separated the two germline ends. From germline, CDR1 is LNHDA and CDR2 SQIVND (reference sequence). CDR3 sequence: CASSMSSISGANVLTF. The CDR3 region has the DNA TGTGCCAGTAGTATGTCCAGTATCTCTGGGGCCAACGTCCTGACTTTC. The whole variable domain, remainder taken from reference TRBV19 and TRBJ2-6, is DGGITQSPKYLFRKEGQNVTLSCEQNLNHDAMYWYRQDPGQGLRLIYYSQIVNDFQKGDIAEGYSVSREKKESFPLTVTSAQKNPTAFYLCASSMSSISGANVLTFGAGSRLTVL.

This clone has a count of ten or more. V and J are TRBV7-2 and TRBJ2-7; TRBD2 matches 12 bases. CDR1 is SGHTA, CDR2 FQGNSA, per germline. Unmatched junction bases numbered 6, after V lost 5 bases and J lost 7 bases. The CDR3 contains 14 residues. The CDR3 here is CASSKRLAGDEQYF. The CDR3 DNA follows: TGTGCCAGCAGCAAAAGACTAGCGGGGGATGAGCAGTACTTC.

The sample holds one count of this clone. The rearrangement joins TRBV11-3 to TRBJ2-5, with 7 bases matching TRBD1. CDR1 is SGHNT and CDR2 is YENEEA in the germline V gene. The CDR3 is 14 residues long. V trimming: 5 bases; J trimming: 4 bases; junction bases outside the gene matches: 7. The CDR3 DNA reads TGTGCCAGCAGCAGGGACAGCCTGGGAGAGACCCAGTACTTC. This codes for CASSRDSLGETQYF. Using reference TRBV11-3 and TRBJ2-5 for the parts outside the CDR3, the full variable domain is EAGVVQSPRYKIIEKKQPVAFWCNPISGHNTLYWYLQNLGQGPELLIRYENEEAVDDSQLPKDRFSAERLKGVDSTLKIQPAELGDSAVYLCASSRDSLGETQYFGPGTRLLVL.

The genes are TRBV4-1 and TRBJ2-7; D gene unclear. The CDR3 is 14 amino acids. V lost 1 base, J lost 0 bases, and 7 bases lay in between. Germline assignment: CDR1 MGHRA and CDR2 YSYEKL. DNA for the CDR3: TGCGCCAGCAGCCAAGTGCTGGCCTCCTACGAGCAGTACTTC. This sequence encodes CASSQVLASYEQYF.

The genes are TRBV11-2 and TRBJ1-2; 7 positions match TRBD1. Trimming removed 5 bases from V and 5 bases from J; junction bases left unmatched: 5. The CDR3 totals 13 residues. The germline CDR1 and CDR2 sequences are SGHAT and FQNNGV. CDR3: CASSISTGYGYTF. Written as DNA, the CDR3 is TGTGCCAGCAGCATTTCGACAGGGTATGGCTACACCTTC.

J is TRBJ1-1 and V is TRBV9, with D possibly matching TRBD1 (6 bases). CDR1 is SGDLS, CDR2 YYNGEE, per germline. The CDR3 totals 17 residues. The V and J ends lost 0 bases and 0 bases respectively, with 15 bases between them. CDR3 nucleotides: TGTGCCAGCAGCGTAGTATCTCACGGGACATTGAACACTGAAGCTTTCTTT. This sequence encodes CASSVVSHGTLNTEAFF.

J is TRBJ2-7 and V is TRBV5-5, with D possibly matching TRBD1 (5 bases). Looked up from germline, CDR1 is SGHKS and CDR2 is YYEKEE (reference sequence). Trimming took 2 bases from V and 2 from J, leaving 14 bases between them. CDR3 size: 15 residues. The CDR3 bases are TGTGCCAGCAGCTTTGAGTACAGGATACCCTACGAGCAGTACTTC. It encodes CASSFEYRIPYEQYF.

The chain is built from TRBV4-1 and TRBJ1-4, with TRBD1 matching 7 bases. The V gene end was trimmed by 2 bases and the J gene end by 0 bases; junction bases not matched to a gene: 6. Per germline, CDR1 MGHRA and CDR2 YSYEKL. CDR3 size: 17 residues. The CDR3 sequence is CASSQPEGAATNEKLFF. The CDR3 DNA sequence: TGCGCCAGCAGCCAACCAGAGGGGGCTGCAACTAATGAAAAACTGTTTTTT.

The chain is built from TRBV11-2 and TRBJ1-6, with a tentative D call TRBD1 (5 bases). Deletions cut 2 bases from V and 4 bases from J, with 9 bases between. CDR1 and CDR2 from the germline V gene are SGHAT and FQNNGV. This CDR3 spans 15 amino acids. The CDR3 nucleotides read TGTGCCAGCAGCTTAAGACAGATGTATAATTCACCCCTCCACTTT. It yields the protein CASSLRQMYNSPLHF.

The V call is TRBV2, the J call TRBJ2-2; D possibly corresponds to TRBD1 (5 bases). The germline V gene has CDR1 SNHLY and CDR2 FYNNEI. The V end lost 7 bases, the J end lost 0 bases, and 6 bases lay between the germline ends. The CDR3 consists of 13 residues. CDR3 amino acids: CASKGANTGELFF. CDR3 sequence (DNA): TGTGCCAGCAAAGGGGCGAACACCGGGGAGCTGTTTTTT. Based on the CDR3 plus reference TRBV2 and TRBJ2-2, the full variable domain is EPEVTQTPSHQVTQMGQEVILRCVPISNHLYFYWYRQILGQKVEFLVSFYNNEISEKSEIFDDQFSVERPDGSNFTLKIRSTKLEDSAMYFCASKGANTGELFFGEGSRLTVL.

The rearrangement uses TRBV27 and TRBJ2-7, with 8 bases identical to TRBD1. Germline values: CDR1 MNHEY, CDR2 SMNVEV (reference sequence). The CDR3 is 14 residues long. J was trimmed by 2 bases and V by 5 bases; bases with no gene match: 5. The CDR3 DNA follows: TGTGCCAGCAGTGATCCGGGACAGGCCTACGAGCAGTACTTC. Protein: CASSDPGQAYEQYF.

The chain joins TRBV6-5 to TRBJ1-2, with TRBD1 as a possible D gene (5 bases). The V end was cut by 0 bases, the J end by 8 bases, with 13 bases between. The CDR3 has 14 amino acids. Germline CDR1 MNHEY, CDR2 SVGAGI. CDR3 in amino acids: CASSYSQGSGGYTF. For the CDR3, the DNA is TGTGCCAGCAGTTACTCGCAGGGTTCAGGGGGCTACACCTTC.

The chain joins TRBV6-5 to TRBJ2-7; tentatively, D is TRBD2 (5 bases). V was shortened by 5 bases and J by 4 bases, with 12 bases between the two germline ends. The CDR3 runs to 13 residues. Germline lookup yields CDR1 MNHEY and CDR2 SVGAGI. The CDR3 sequence: CASSPVGSYEQYF. As DNA, the CDR3 is TGTGCCAGCAGTCCCGTGGGGAGTTACGAGCAGTACTTC.

In nucleotides, the CDR3 is TGTGCCAGCAGTCGCGGACAGGGTTACTCCTACGAGCAGTACTTC. Encoded protein: CASSRGQGYSYEQYF. J is TRBJ2-7 and V is TRBV5-6, with 8 positions matching TRBD1. The CDR3 covers 15 residues. V dropped 5 bases and J dropped 0; count of bases not matched to a gene: 7. Germline-derived CDR1 and CDR2 are SGHDT and YYEEEE. Looking up the rest from reference TRBV5-6 and TRBJ2-7 gives the full variable domain: DAGVTQSPTHLIKTRGQQVTLRCSPKSGHDTVSWYQQALGQGPQFIFQYYEEEERQRGNFPDRFSGHQFPNYSSELNVNALLLGDSALYLCASSRGQGYSYEQYFGPGTRLTVT.

The genes are TRBV14 and TRBJ2-1; 11 nucleotides line up with TRBD2. The trim removed 4 bases at V and 3 bases at J, leaving 14 bases unmatched. The germline V gene has CDR1 SGHDN and CDR2 FVKESK. CDR3 size: 19 residues. The CDR3 reads CASSPTTYIAGGNYNEQFF. DNA for the CDR3: TGTGCCAGCAGCCCTACCACATACATAGCGGGGGGGAACTACAATGAGCAGTTCTTC.

The rearrangement links TRBV29-1 to TRBJ2-3; D might be TRBD1 (6 bases). The ends were cut back, 3 bases at V and 4 bases at J, with 14 bases in the middle. CDR1 and CDR2 from the germline V gene are SQVTM and ANQGSEA. This CDR3 comprises 14 residues. CDR3 sequence reads: CSVDLGARADTQYF. Written as DNA, the CDR3 is TGCAGCGTTGATCTGGGGGCCAGGGCAGATACGCAGTATTTT.